Below are 5 T cell receptor beta chains sequenced from a single sample in a study of control samples from healthy donors and cancer patients. Generated by immunoSEQ multiplex PCR, the TCRdb table keeps only in-frame clones and is missing some. This table holds over 150,000 clones, roughly 94% found once. Sequencing was performed on blood. These receptors were taken from a woman under 30 in good health.

The chain combines TRBV5-1 with TRBJ2-7, with D perhaps assigned TRBD1 or TRBD2 (5 bases each). Germline V lookup: CDR1 SGHRS, CDR2 YFSETQ. The CDR3 spans 11 residues. V gave up 5 bases and J gave up 4 bases, with 7 bases separating them. The CDR3 DNA reads as TGCGCCAGCAGGTGGGGGTACGAGCAGTACTTC. Encoded protein: CASRWGYEQYF.

The chain has TRBV19 and TRBJ2-2; D remains unclear. Trimming removed 5 bases from V and 4 bases from J, with 5 bases in between. The CDR3 covers 12 residues. Per germline, CDR1 LNHDA and CDR2 SQIVND (reference sequence). In DNA, the CDR3 is TGTGCCAGTAGTTCAATCACCGGGGAGCTGTTTTTT. Protein sequence: CASSSITGELFF.

This chain connects TRBV2 to TRBJ2-2; a weak D match, TRBD2 (6 bases). The CDR3 length is 15 residues. Per germline, CDR1 SNHLY and CDR2 FYNNEI. The V end was cut by 8 bases, the J end by 0 bases, with 13 bases between. DNA of the CDR3: TGTGCCAGCCAAAAGGGACTCTCGAACACCGGGGAGCTGTTTTTT. As protein: CASQKGLSNTGELFF.

This chain connects TRBV6-5 to TRBJ2-2, with a tentative D call TRBD2 (5 bases). V lost 10 bases to trimming and J lost 4 bases, with 13 bases between them. This CDR3 spans 13 amino acids. Germline assignment: CDR1 MNHEY and CDR2 SVGAGI. Here the CDR3 reads CATSTSSTGELFF. The DNA for the CDR3 is TGTGCCACTAGCACGAGCAGCACCGGGGAGCTGTTTTTT.

The chain recombines TRBV29-1 with TRBJ2-1; unclear D gene. CDR1 and CDR2 from the germline V gene are SQVTM and ANQGSEA. The CDR3 totals 11 residues. Deletions cut 7 bases from V and 7 bases from J, with 11 bases between. The CDR3 is CSGLRWNEQFF. CDR3 in DNA: TGCAGCGGCCTCCGGTGGAATGAGCAGTTCTTC.